This TCR beta chain emerged from a study of CD8 T cells in Susac syndrome. RNA in amounts of 0.5 to 1 ug was reverse transcribed with random hexamers. TCRdb ran MiXCR on the immunoSEQ multiplex PCR reads and lists one entry per CDR3 protein. The table records 150,000 to 200,000 distinct CDR3 sequences, 90% to 95% of them present only once. V lost 5 bases, J lost 2 bases, and 11 bases lay in between. The CDR3 has 14 amino acids. The V gene's germline CDR1 is SGHTA and CDR2 FQGNSA. The clonotype comes from a human donor in good health. The sample comprised CD4+ T cells from PBMCs. This rearrangement joins TRBV7-2 to TRBJ2-3; no definite D call. CDR3 nucleotides: TGTGCCAGCAGCCAGACCTTGGTCACAGATACGCAGTATTTT. Its translation is CASSQTLVTDTQYF.